The 19 T cell receptor beta chains in this list originate from one sample, sequenced in a study of blood T cell repertoires in COVID-19. Profiling relied on immunoSEQ multiplex PCR, and the TCRdb table lists in-frame clones only, not all of them. There are over 55,000 clones in the sample; 75% to 95% occur only once, and under 3% lies in the top ten. The sample taken for sequencing was peripheral blood. Receptor source: a man in his sixties with acute or convalescent COVID-19.

The chain links TRBV6-5 to TRBJ2-5, with D maybe TRBD2 (5 bases). Trimming cost V 6 bases and J 2 bases, with 16 bases left between them. The V gene's germline CDR1 is MNHEY and CDR2 SVGAGI. The CDR3 is 15 amino acids. For the CDR3, the DNA is TGTGCCAGCAGCTCCCGGGATAGCGTACAAGAGACCCAGTACTTC. It codes for CASSSRDSVQETQYF.

The chain couples TRBV5-1 to TRBJ1-3, with 8 positions matching TRBD1. Trimming cost V 2 bases and J 3 bases; bases outside gene matches: 4. The germline V gene has CDR1 SGHRS and CDR2 YFSETQ. This CDR3 region has 15 residues. DNA for the CDR3: TGCGCCAGCAGCTTCGACAGGGGCGGTGGAAACACCATATATTTT. Its protein is CASSFDRGGGNTIYF.

This chain connects TRBV19 to TRBJ1-2; no clear D. The V gene's germline CDR1 is LNHDA and CDR2 SQIVND (reference sequence). The CDR3 length is 13 residues. The V end lost 7 bases, the J end lost 4 bases, and 13 bases lay between the germline ends. As DNA, the CDR3 is TGTGCCAGTAATCTAGGACGGGGCTATGGCTACACCTTC. Its protein is CASNLGRGYGYTF. Full variable domain (missing parts from reference TRBV19 and TRBJ1-2): DGGITQSPKYLFRKEGQNVTLSCEQNLNHDAMYWYRQDPGQGLRLIYYSQIVNDFQKGDIAEGYSVSREKKESFPLTVTSAQKNPTAFYLCASNLGRGYGYTFGSGTRLTVV.

The V call is TRBV27, the J call TRBJ1-2, with 10 positions matching TRBD1. V was clipped by 0 bases and J by 4 bases; unmatched bases: 2. Germline V gives CDR1 MNHEY, CDR2 SMNVEV (reference sequence). The CDR3 extends over 15 amino acids. CDR3 nucleotide sequence: TGTGCCAGCAGTTTATCTCGGACAGGGGGCTATGGCTACACCTTC. It translates to CASSLSRTGGYGYTF.

V and J are TRBV7-2 and TRBJ2-2, with TRBD1 matching over 7 bases. The junction had 4 bases not matched to a gene; V was cut back by 3 bases and J by 9 bases. Germline lookup yields CDR1 SGHTA and CDR2 FQGNSA. The CDR3 covers 13 residues. Here the CDR3 DNA reads TGTGCCAGCAGCTTGAGGACAGGTTGGGAGCTGTTTTTT. This sequence encodes CASSLRTGWELFF. Looking up the rest from reference TRBV7-2 and TRBJ2-2 gives the full variable domain: GAGVSQSPSNKVTEKGKDVELRCDPISGHTALYWYRQSLGQGLEFLIYFQGNSAPDKSGLPSDRFSAERTGGSVSTLTIQRTQQEDSAVYLCASSLRTGWELFFGEGSRLTVL.

V and J are TRBV7-2 and TRBJ1-2; TRBD1 aligns across 9 bases. CDR1 is SGHTA, CDR2 FQGNSA, per germline. Losses at the gene ends were 5 bases for V and 6 bases for J; bases not matched to a gene: 13. The CDR3 sequence is 16 residues long. The CDR3 sequence: CASSLPGQGIMDGYTF. In nucleotides, the CDR3 is TGTGCCAGCAGCCTTCCGGGACAGGGTATAATGGATGGCTACACCTTC.

V usage is TRBV7-3 and J usage is TRBJ1-1; 7 bases agree with TRBD1. This CDR3 region has 14 residues. V gave up 2 bases and J gave up 4 bases; unmatched junction bases: 4. Germline V gives CDR1 SGHTA, CDR2 FQGTGA. The DNA of the CDR3 is TGTGCCAGCAGCTTAGAACGGGACAGCACTGAAGCTTTCTTT. It encodes CASSLERDSTEAFF. Using reference TRBV7-3 and TRBJ1-1 for the parts outside the CDR3, the full variable domain is GAGVSQTPSNKVTEKGKYVELRCDPISGHTALYWYRQSLGQGPEFLIYFQGTGAADDSGLPNDRFFAVRPEGSVSTLKIQRTERGDSAVYLCASSLERDSTEAFFGQGTRLTVV.

The chain combines TRBV27 with TRBJ1-2; the match to TRBD1 covers 12 bases. Germline CDR1 MNHEY, CDR2 SMNVEV (reference sequence). This CDR3 region has 14 residues. V shed 6 bases and J 8 bases; nucleotides not matched to a gene: 7. The CDR3, as DNA: TGTGCCAGCAGGACCGCAGGGACAGGGGGCGGCTACACCTTC. Translated: CASRTAGTGGGYTF.

The CDR3 spells CASSFIPVLPPLHF. CDR3 sequence (DNA): TGTGCCAGCAGCTTTATCCCAGTTCTTCCCCCCCTCCACTTT. J is TRBJ1-6 and V is TRBV7-2; D remains ambiguous. V lost 3 bases, J lost 13 bases, and 16 bases lay in between. There are 14 residues in the CDR3. The germline V gene encodes CDR1 SGHTA and CDR2 FQGNSA.

V and J are TRBV3-1 (or the pseudogene TRBV3-2) and TRBJ1-5; the D gene is possibly TRBD1 (6 bases). The V gene's germline CDR1 is LGHDT and CDR2 YNNKEL (reference sequence). Between the trimmed V and J ends, which lost 0 bases and 5 bases, there was a span of 17 bases. The CDR3 has 17 amino acids. The CDR3 bases are TGTGCCAGCAGCCAAGAAAGAGAGGGGGGGGTCCATCAGCCCCAGCATTTT. It is translated as CASSQEREGGVHQPQHF.

The genes are TRBV5-1 and TRBJ2-7, with 10 bases identical to TRBD1. The V gene's germline CDR1 is SGHRS and CDR2 YFSETQ. This CDR3 is 14 amino acids long. V lost 4 bases to trimming and J lost 5 bases; unmatched junction nucleotides: 6. As DNA, the CDR3 is TGCGCCAGCAGCCCACGACAGGGGGCGGACGAGCAGTACTTC. Translating it yields CASSPRQGADEQYF.

The chain combines TRBV6-5 with TRBJ1-2, with a tentative D call TRBD1 (5 bases). There are 14 residues in the CDR3. Trimming left V 5 bases short and J 4 bases short, with 14 bases between. CDR1 is MNHEY, CDR2 SVGAGI, per germline. CDR3 nucleotides: TGTGCCAGCAGTACCACGGGGGGACTCTATGGCTACACCTTC. Protein product: CASSTTGGLYGYTF.

V gene TRBV6-4 combines with J gene TRBJ1-4; TRBD1 is a possible D gene (5 bases). The germline V and J ends were trimmed by 2 bases and 1 base, with 23 bases remaining between them. Germline values: CDR1 MRHNA, CDR2 SNTAGT. The CDR3 spans 20 residues. CDR3 in amino acids: CASSDVLGRGKVLTNEKLFF. CDR3 bases: TGTGCCAGCAGTGACGTCTTGGGGCGCGGGAAGGTATTAACTAATGAAAAACTGTTTTTT.

This chain links TRBV28 with TRBJ1-2, with D perhaps TRBD1 (5 bases). This CDR3 comprises 14 residues. Germline V gene sequence: CDR1 MDHEN, CDR2 SYDVKM. The germline V and J ends were trimmed by 6 bases and 8 bases, with 19 bases remaining between them. The DNA of the CDR3 is TGTGCCAGCAGCCCCCAGAGGCCGGGGGGGGGCTACACCTTC. Its translation is CASSPQRPGGGYTF.

CDR3: CASSLGRDQPQHF. In DNA, the CDR3 is TGTGCCAGCAGCTTAGGCCGAGATCAGCCCCAGCATTTT. The J gene is TRBJ1-5, the V gene TRBV7-2, with no clear D. CDR3 length: 13 residues. The V and J ends lost 1 base and 5 bases respectively, with 6 bases between them. Germline V lookup: CDR1 SGHTA, CDR2 FQGNSA.

The chain joins TRBV27 to TRBJ2-1; 12 bases fit TRBD2. Germline CDR1 MNHEY, CDR2 SMNVEV (reference sequence). Trimming cost V 5 bases and J 8 bases; bases outside gene matches: 10. The CDR3 extends over 16 amino acids. CDR3 bases: TGTGCCAGCAGTCAGACTAGCGGGAGTGGAGAGGATGAGCAGTTCTTC. Amino acid sequence: CASSQTSGSGEDEQFF.

This chain joins TRBV19 and TRBJ1-1; weak D call: TRBD1 (5 bases). The CDR3 loop spans 12 amino acids. V lost 4 bases and J lost 4, with 7 bases in between. The V gene's germline CDR1 is LNHDA and CDR2 SQIVND (reference sequence). In DNA, the CDR3 is TGTGCCAGTAGTAACCAGGGCACTGAAGCTTTCTTT. It is translated as CASSNQGTEAFF. The variable domain in full, with the rest retrieved from reference TRBV19 and TRBJ1-1, is DGGITQSPKYLFRKEGQNVTLSCEQNLNHDAMYWYRQDPGQGLRLIYYSQIVNDFQKGDIAEGYSVSREKKESFPLTVTSAQKNPTAFYLCASSNQGTEAFFGQGTRLTVV.

The V call is TRBV30, the J call TRBJ1-1, with D unresolved. V was shortened by 4 bases and J by 2 bases, with 14 bases between the two germline ends. The germline V gene has CDR1 GTSNPN and CDR2 SVGIG (reference sequence). CDR3 length: 14 amino acids. In DNA, the CDR3 is TGTGCCTGGATTCGGACTTTGATTAACACTGAAGCTTTCTTT. Translation gives CAWIRTLINTEAFF.

The rearrangement links TRBV12-3 or TRBV12-4 to TRBJ1-2; 7 nucleotides align to TRBD1. The CDR3 is made up of 13 amino acids. J gave up 4 bases and V 7 bases, and 6 bases lay outside the gene matches. CDR3 bases: TGTGCCAGCACCACCGGGACAGTCTATGGCTACACCTTC. It encodes CASTTGTVYGYTF.